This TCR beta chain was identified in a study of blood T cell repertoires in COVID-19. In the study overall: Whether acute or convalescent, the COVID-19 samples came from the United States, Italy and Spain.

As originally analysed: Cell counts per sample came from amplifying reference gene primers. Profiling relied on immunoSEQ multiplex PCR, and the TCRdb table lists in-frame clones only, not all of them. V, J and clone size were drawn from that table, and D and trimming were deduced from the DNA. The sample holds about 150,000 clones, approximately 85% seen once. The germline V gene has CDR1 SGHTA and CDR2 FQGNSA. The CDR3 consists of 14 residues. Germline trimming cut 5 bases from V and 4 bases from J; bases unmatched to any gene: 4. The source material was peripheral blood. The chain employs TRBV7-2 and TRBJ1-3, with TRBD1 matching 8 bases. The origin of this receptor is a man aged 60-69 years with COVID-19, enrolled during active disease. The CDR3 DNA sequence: TGTGCCAGCAGCGTCAGGGGGCAAGGAAACACCATATATTTT. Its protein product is CASSVRGQGNTIYF.